This T cell receptor beta chain was profiled in a study of blood T cell repertoires in COVID-19. Study-wide background: The origin of the acute and convalescent COVID-19 samples was the United States, Italy and Spain.

The assay was immunoSEQ multiplex PCR, and TCRdb's table has in-frame clones only and misses some. Among 160,000 or so clones listed, around 84% were seen once. Germline loops: CDR1 MNHEY, CDR2 SMNVEV (reference sequence). With V trimmed by 6 bases and J by 3 bases, 14 bases remained unmatched. The CDR3 runs 16 residues. The chain links TRBV27 to TRBJ2-7, with 7 bases lining up with TRBD1. This receptor was taken from an elderly woman with acute or convalescent COVID-19. Sample: peripheral blood. DNA for the CDR3: TGTGCCAGCAGCTCCCCGCGGGCTCGACAGGGCTACGAGCAGTACTTC. It codes for CASSSPRARQGYEQYF.